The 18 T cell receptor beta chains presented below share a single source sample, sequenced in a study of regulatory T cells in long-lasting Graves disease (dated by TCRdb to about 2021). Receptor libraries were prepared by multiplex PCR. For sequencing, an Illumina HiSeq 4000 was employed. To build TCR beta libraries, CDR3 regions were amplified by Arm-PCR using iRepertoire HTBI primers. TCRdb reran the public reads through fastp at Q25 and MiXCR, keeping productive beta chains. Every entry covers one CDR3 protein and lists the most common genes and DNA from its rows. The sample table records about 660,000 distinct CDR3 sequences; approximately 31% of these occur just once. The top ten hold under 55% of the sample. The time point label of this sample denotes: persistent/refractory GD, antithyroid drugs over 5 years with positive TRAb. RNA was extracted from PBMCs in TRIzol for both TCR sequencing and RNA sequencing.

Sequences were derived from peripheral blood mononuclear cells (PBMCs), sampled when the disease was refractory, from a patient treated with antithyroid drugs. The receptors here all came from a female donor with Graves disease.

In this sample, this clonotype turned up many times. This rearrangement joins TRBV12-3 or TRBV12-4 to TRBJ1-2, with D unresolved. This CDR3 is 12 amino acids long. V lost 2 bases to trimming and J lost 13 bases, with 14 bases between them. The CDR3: CASSLIVDPGTF. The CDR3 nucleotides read TGTGCCAGCAGTTTAATCGTGGATCCGGGCACCTTC.

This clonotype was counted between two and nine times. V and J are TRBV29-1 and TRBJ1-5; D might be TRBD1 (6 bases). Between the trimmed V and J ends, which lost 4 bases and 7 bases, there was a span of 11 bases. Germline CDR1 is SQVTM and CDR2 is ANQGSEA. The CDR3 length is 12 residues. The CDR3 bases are TGCAGCGTTGCGAATCAGGGGCAGCCCCAGCATTTT. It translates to CSVANQGQPQHF.

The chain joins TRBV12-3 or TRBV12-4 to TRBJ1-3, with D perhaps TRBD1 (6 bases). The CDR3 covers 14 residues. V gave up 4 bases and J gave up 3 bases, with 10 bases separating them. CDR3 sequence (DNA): TGTGCCAGCAGTTCAGGGGAGGATGGAAACACCATATATTTT. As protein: CASSSGEDGNTIYF.

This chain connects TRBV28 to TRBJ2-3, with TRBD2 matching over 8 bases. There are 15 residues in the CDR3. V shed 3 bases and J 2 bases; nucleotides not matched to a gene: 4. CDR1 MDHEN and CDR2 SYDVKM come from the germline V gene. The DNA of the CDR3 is TGTGCCAGCAGTTTTAGCGGGGCCCTCACAGATACGCAGTATTTT. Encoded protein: CASSFSGALTDTQYF.

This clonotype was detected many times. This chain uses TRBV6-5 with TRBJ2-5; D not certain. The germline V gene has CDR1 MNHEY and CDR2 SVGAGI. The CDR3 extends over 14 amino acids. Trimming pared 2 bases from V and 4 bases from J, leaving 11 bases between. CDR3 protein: CASSYSLGTETQYF. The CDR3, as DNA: TGTGCCAGCAGTTACAGCCTAGGAACAGAGACCCAGTACTTC.

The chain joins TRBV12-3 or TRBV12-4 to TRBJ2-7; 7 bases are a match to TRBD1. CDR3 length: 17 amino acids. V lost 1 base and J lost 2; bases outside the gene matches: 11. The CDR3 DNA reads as TGTGCCAGCAGTTTAGTCCAGGGACAGCCATCCCCCTACGAGCAGTACTTC. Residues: CASSLVQGQPSPYEQYF.

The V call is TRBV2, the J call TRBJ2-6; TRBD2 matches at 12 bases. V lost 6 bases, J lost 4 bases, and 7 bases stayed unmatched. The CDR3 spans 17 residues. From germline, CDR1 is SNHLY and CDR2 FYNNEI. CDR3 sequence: CASRETSGSAGANVLTF. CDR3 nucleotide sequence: TGTGCCAGCAGGGAGACTAGCGGGAGTGCCGGGGCCAACGTCCTGACTTTC.

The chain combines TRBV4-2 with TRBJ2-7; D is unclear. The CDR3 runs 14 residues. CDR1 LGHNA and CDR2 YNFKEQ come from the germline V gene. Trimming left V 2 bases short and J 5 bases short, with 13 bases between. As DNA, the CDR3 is TGTGCCAGCAGCCAATCGGTAGTGAAGGACGAGCAGTACTTC. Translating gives CASSQSVVKDEQYF.

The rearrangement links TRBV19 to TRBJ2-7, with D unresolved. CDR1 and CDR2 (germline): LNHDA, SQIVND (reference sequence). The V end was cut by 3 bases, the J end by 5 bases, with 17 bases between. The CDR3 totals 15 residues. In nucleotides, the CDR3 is TGTGCCAGTAGTATTCAACGAGTCCAACTCAACGAGCAGTACTTC. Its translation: CASSIQRVQLNEQYF.

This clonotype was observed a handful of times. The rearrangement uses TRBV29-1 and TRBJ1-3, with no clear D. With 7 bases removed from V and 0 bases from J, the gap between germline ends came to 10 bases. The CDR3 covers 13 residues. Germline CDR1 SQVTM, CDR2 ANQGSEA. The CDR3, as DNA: TGCAGCGGCCTAAGTAGCTCTGGAAACACCATATATTTT. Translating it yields CSGLSSSGNTIYF. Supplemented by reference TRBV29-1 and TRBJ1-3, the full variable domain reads SAVISQKPSRDICQRGTSLTIQCQVDSQVTMMFWYRQQPGQSLTLIATANQGSEATYESGFVIDKFPISRPNLTFSTLTVSNMSPEDSSIYLCSGLSSSGNTIYFGEGSWLTVV.

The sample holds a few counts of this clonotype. The CDR3 is CAWGQSSIYGYTF. The CDR3 nucleotides are TGTGCCTGGGGACAGAGCTCTATCTATGGCTACACCTTC. The rearrangement joins TRBV30 to TRBJ1-2, with D possibly matching TRBD1 (6 bases). This CDR3 contains 13 residues. Germline V gene data show CDR1 as GTSNPN and CDR2 as SVGIG (reference sequence). V was clipped by 5 bases and J by 4 bases, with 14 bases between them.

CDR3 residues: CASSPPWDRLGGYTF. The CDR3, as DNA: TGTGCCAGCAGCCCACCCTGGGACAGACTCGGTGGCTACACCTTC. The V call is TRBV7-9, the J call TRBJ1-2; the match to TRBD1 covers 7 bases. Germline V gene data show CDR1 as SEHNR and CDR2 as FQNEAQ (reference sequence). J gave up 7 bases and V 5 bases, and 13 bases lay outside the gene matches. The CDR3 has 15 amino acids.

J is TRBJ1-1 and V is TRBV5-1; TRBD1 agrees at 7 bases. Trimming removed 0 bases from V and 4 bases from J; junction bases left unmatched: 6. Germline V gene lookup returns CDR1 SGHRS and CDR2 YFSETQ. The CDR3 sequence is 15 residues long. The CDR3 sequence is CASSLEGGQGTEAFF. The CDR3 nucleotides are TGCGCCAGCAGCTTGGAAGGGGGCCAAGGCACTGAAGCTTTCTTT.

The CDR3 loop reads CASSFQGHTIYF. CDR3 nucleotide sequence: TGTGCCAGCAGCTTTCAAGGTCACACCATATATTTT. This sequence joins TRBV11-1 and TRBJ1-3; D remains unclear. The CDR3 has 12 amino acids. Germline CDR1 SGHAT, CDR2 FQDESV (reference sequence). Trimming took off 3 bases at V and 8 bases at J, with 8 bases between the two ends.

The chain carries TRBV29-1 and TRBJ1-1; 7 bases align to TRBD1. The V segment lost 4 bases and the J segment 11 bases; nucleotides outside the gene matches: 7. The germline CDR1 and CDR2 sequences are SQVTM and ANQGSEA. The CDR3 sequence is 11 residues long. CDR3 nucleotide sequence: TGCAGCGTTGGAGGGGGCGGAGGCGCTTTCTTT. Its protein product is CSVGGGGGAFF.

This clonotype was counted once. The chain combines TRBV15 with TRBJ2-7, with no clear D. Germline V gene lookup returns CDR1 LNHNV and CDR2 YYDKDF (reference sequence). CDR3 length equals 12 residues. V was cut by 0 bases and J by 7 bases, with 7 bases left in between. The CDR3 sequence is CATSRDHWEQYF. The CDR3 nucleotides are TGTGCCACCAGCAGAGATCATTGGGAGCAGTACTTC.

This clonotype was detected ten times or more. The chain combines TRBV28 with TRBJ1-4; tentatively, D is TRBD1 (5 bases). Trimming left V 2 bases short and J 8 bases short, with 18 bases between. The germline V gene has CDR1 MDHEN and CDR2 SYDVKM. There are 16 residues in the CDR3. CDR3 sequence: CASSLPPGPIREKLFF. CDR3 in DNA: TGTGCCAGCAGTTTACCCCCGGGACCGATTAGGGAAAAACTGTTTTTT.

CDR3 sequence reads: CSARDGPSNTEAFF. The CDR3 region has the DNA TGCAGCGCCCGGGACGGTCCGTCCAACACTGAAGCTTTCTTT. The chain carries TRBV29-1 and TRBJ1-1, with a weak D call TRBD1 (5 bases). The ends were cut back, 7 bases at V and 2 bases at J, with 17 bases in the middle. The CDR3 is 14 amino acids. CDR1 and CDR2 from the germline V gene are SQVTM and ANQGSEA.